Listed here are 15 T cell receptor beta chains from one sample, sequenced in a study of T cell responses to AZD1222 COVID-19 vaccine. Profiled with immunoSEQ multiplex PCR; TCRdb holds only in-frame clones, not every one. The repertoire holds over 150,000 clones, with around 90% as singletons. Source: peripheral blood, taken on day 0 of AZD1222 vaccination. These receptors were collected from an adult in good health.

DNA for the CDR3: TGTGCCAGCTCACCGAGGACAGATTACGAGCAGTACTTC. It encodes CASSPRTDYEQYF. V usage is TRBV18 and J usage is TRBJ2-7, with D tentatively TRBD1 (6 bases). Germline CDR1 KGHSH, CDR2 LQKENI. Trimming cost V 3 bases and J 4 bases, with 10 bases left between them. CDR3 size: 13 residues.

This sequence joins TRBV19 and TRBJ2-2; D gene unclear. CDR1 is LNHDA and CDR2 is SQIVND in the germline V gene (reference sequence). The ends were cut back, 6 bases at V and 4 bases at J, with 12 bases in the middle. The CDR3 sequence is 14 residues long. The CDR3 region is CASRARTITGELFF. CDR3 coding DNA: TGTGCCAGTAGGGCAAGAACAATCACCGGGGAGCTGTTTTTT.

This chain connects TRBV24-1 to TRBJ2-5; 7 nucleotides match TRBD1. CDR1 is KGHDR, CDR2 SFDVKD, per germline. After removal of 2 bases from V and 1 base from J, the junction contained 6 bases not matched to a gene. The CDR3 covers 16 residues. The DNA of the CDR3 is TGTGCCACCAGTGATTGGGGACAGACTACCCAAGAGACCCAGTACTTC. Encoded protein: CATSDWGQTTQETQYF.

V gene TRBV9 combines with J gene TRBJ1-1; D is unclear. The CDR3 spans 14 residues. The V gene's germline CDR1 is SGDLS and CDR2 YYNGEE. V was pared by 1 base and J by 4 bases, with 11 bases between. CDR3 amino acids: CASSVKGWGTEAFF. The CDR3, as DNA: TGTGCCAGCAGCGTAAAAGGTTGGGGCACTGAAGCTTTCTTT.

The chain couples TRBV7-8 to TRBJ1-5, with D perhaps matching TRBD1 (5 bases). The germline CDR1 and CDR2 sequences are SGHVS and FQNEAQ. The V end was cut by 5 bases, the J end by 5 bases, with 13 bases between. This CDR3 has 14 residues. The DNA for the CDR3 is TGTGCCAGCAGCCCCGGGACGACAGATCAGCCCCAGCATTTT. Translation gives CASSPGTTDQPQHF. The variable domain in full, with the rest retrieved from reference TRBV7-8 and TRBJ1-5, is GAGVSQSPRYKVAKRGQDVALRCDPISGHVSLFWYQQALGQGPEFLTYFQNEAQLDKSGLPSDRFFAERPEGSVSTLKIQRTQQEDSAVYLCASSPGTTDQPQHFGDGTRLSIL.

The chain links TRBV28 to TRBJ2-7, with TRBD2 matching 8 bases. Unmatched junction bases numbered 14, after V lost 6 bases and J lost 4 bases. Germline V gene lookup returns CDR1 MDHEN and CDR2 SYDVKM. CDR3 length: 16 residues. CDR3 nucleotide sequence: TGTGCCAGCAGAGACATCGTAGCGGGGACTTCGTACGAGCAGTACTTC. Translation: CASRDIVAGTSYEQYF.

Only one count was recorded for this clone. V and J are TRBV4-2 and TRBJ1-1; possibly TRBD1 for D (5 bases). The CDR3 covers 16 residues. Germline V CDR1 and CDR2: LGHNA, YNFKEQ. The V end was cut by 0 bases, the J end by 5 bases, with 16 bases between. The CDR3, as DNA: TGTGCCAGCAGCCAAGAGGGGCAGGGAGGCTCGACTGAAGCTTTCTTT. Its protein is CASSQEGQGGSTEAFF.

The chain joins TRBV5-1 to TRBJ2-1, with TRBD1 matching 7 bases. V lost 4 bases to trimming and J lost 5 bases; unmatched junction nucleotides: 12. The CDR3 covers 16 residues. The germline CDR1 and CDR2 sequences are SGHRS and YFSETQ. The CDR3, as DNA: TGCGCCAGCAGCGGGGAAACCGGGACAGAAAACAATGAGCAGTTCTTC. Protein sequence: CASSGETGTENNEQFF.

This chain uses TRBV28 with TRBJ1-2; D uncertain. Between the trimmed V and J ends, which lost 6 bases and 5 bases, there was a span of 10 bases. The CDR3 loop spans 12 amino acids. Germline V CDR1 and CDR2: MDHEN, SYDVKM. The CDR3 coding sequence is TGTGCCAGCAGCTCTGTCGGGTATGGCTACACCTTC. Translating gives CASSSVGYGYTF.

This clone was found many times. The chain is built from TRBV19 and TRBJ2-7; 7 bases align to TRBD1. CDR3 length equals 15 residues. Germline V gives CDR1 LNHDA, CDR2 SQIVND (reference sequence). Trimming took 7 bases from V and 7 from J; bases not matched to a gene: 16. As DNA, the CDR3 is TGTGCCAGTACGAAGTCTGACAGGGTGACGGGGGAGCAGTACTTC. Amino acids: CASTKSDRVTGEQYF.

A few counts support this clone. V gene TRBV4-3 combines with J gene TRBJ1-4; D gene unclear. Germline CDR1 and CDR2: LGHNA and YSLEER. Deletions cut 4 bases from V and 4 bases from J, with 13 bases between. The CDR3 length is 15 residues. The CDR3 coding sequence is TGCGCCAGCAGCCGCAAGCACCTCGGTAATGAAAAACTGTTTTTT. This translates into CASSRKHLGNEKLFF.

The CDR3 spells CASSIGTWRLNTEAFF. In DNA, the CDR3 is TGTGCCAGTAGTATTGGGACCTGGAGGTTGAACACTGAAGCTTTCTTT. J is TRBJ1-1 and V is TRBV19; the D gene is possibly TRBD1 (5 bases). CDR3 length: 16 residues. The V gene lost 3 bases and the J gene lost 0 bases, with 14 bases spanning the gap. Germline assignment: CDR1 LNHDA and CDR2 SQIVND (reference sequence).

V gene TRBV24-1 combines with J gene TRBJ2-7; 9 bases match TRBD1. CDR1 KGHDR and CDR2 SFDVKD come from the germline V gene. V lost 4 bases, J lost 0 bases, and 6 bases stayed unmatched. This CDR3 is built from 16 residues. For the CDR3, the DNA is TGTGCCACCAGTGAATCCGGGACAGGGAGCTCCTACGAGCAGTACTTC. The encoded protein is CATSESGTGSSYEQYF.

The V gene is TRBV9, the J gene TRBJ1-1, with D maybe TRBD1 (6 bases). CDR3 length equals 15 residues. Trimming left V 3 bases short and J 1 base short, with 13 bases between. Germline-derived CDR1 and CDR2 are SGDLS and YYNGEE. The CDR3 is CASSADGGQNTEAFF. In DNA, the CDR3 is TGTGCCAGCAGCGCGGATGGGGGGCAGAACACTGAAGCTTTCTTT.

The rearrangement uses TRBV9 and TRBJ2-5; D is tentatively TRBD1 or TRBD2 (5 bases each). CDR3 length: 14 amino acids. Trimming left V 0 bases short and J 5 bases short, with 11 bases between. CDR1 is SGDLS, CDR2 YYNGEE, per germline. The CDR3 DNA reads TGTGCCAGCAGCGTAGGGGGGTCATCTGAGACCCAGTACTTC. Translation: CASSVGGSSETQYF. The full variable domain, in which reference TRBV9 and TRBJ2-5 provide the parts outside the CDR3, is DSGVTQTPKHLITATGQRVTLRCSPRSGDLSVYWYQQSLDQGLQFLIQYYNGEERAKGNILERFSAQQFPDLHSELNLSSLELGDSALYFCASSVGGSSETQYFGPGTRLLVL.